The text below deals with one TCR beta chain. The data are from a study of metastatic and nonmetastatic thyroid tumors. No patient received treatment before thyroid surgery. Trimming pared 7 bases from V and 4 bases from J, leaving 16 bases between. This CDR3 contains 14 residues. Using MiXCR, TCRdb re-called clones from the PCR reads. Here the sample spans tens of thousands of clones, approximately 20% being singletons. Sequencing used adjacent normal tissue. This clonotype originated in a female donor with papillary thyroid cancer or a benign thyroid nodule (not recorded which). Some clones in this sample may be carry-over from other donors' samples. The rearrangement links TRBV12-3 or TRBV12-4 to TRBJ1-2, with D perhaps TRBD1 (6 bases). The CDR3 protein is CASILSGAVYGYTF. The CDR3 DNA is TGTGCCAGCATTTTGTCGGGGGCTGTCTATGGCTACACCTTC.